This TCR beta chain comes out of a study of CD8 T cells in ankylosing spondylitis. The CDR3 totals 17 residues. J was trimmed by 2 bases and V by 2 bases; bases with no gene match: 5. TCRdb passed the 5' RACE reads through MiXCR, listing each CDR3 protein once. The data show approximately 250,000 distinct CDR3 sequences, roughly a tenth seen once. Sample: blood, either unsorted or a sorted T cell fraction (not recorded which). This sequence joins TRBV12-3 or TRBV12-4 and TRBJ2-3, with 12 bases lining up with TRBD1. The TCR was taken from a male donor with ankylosing spondylitis or in good health (not recorded which). CDR3 sequence (DNA): TGTGCCAGCAGTTTATCGGGACAGGGGGCACCCACAGATACGCAGTATTTT. It codes for CASSLSGQGAPTDTQYF.